These T cell receptor beta chains were read from a single sample in a study of blood T cell repertoires in COVID-19. Data came from immunoSEQ multiplex PCR; TCRdb stores just in-frame clones and leaves some out. In the table there are tens of thousands of clones, approximately 86% of which are singletons. The sequencing input was peripheral blood. The receptors originated from a middle-aged man with active COVID-19. Each CDR3 is given with its conserved first and last residue. The order of the fields is J gene, clone size, V gene, D gene, CDR3 protein, CDR3 DNA. D genes are given only for firm matches. Where a row states a size, it is once, few, many or the class of an expanded clone; other rows omit it.

j_gene: TRBJ1-2; abundance: -; v_gene: TRBV6-2/TRBV6-3; d_gene: TRBD1; CDR3aa: CASSLSRDRGFHYGYTF; CDR3nt: TGTGCCAGCAGTCTTAGCCGGGACAGGGGATTTCACTATGGCTACACCTTC
j_gene: TRBJ1-3; abundance: -; v_gene: TRBV24-1; d_gene: TRBD1; CDR3aa: CATSGDSSSGNTIYF; CDR3nt: TGTGCCACCAGTGGGGACAGCTCCTCTGGAAACACCATATATTTT
j_gene: TRBJ1-5; abundance: -; v_gene: TRBV6-5; d_gene: TRBD1; CDR3aa: CASRGQAGNQPQHF; CDR3nt: TGTGCCAGCAGAGGACAGGCTGGGAATCAGCCCCAGCATTTT
j_gene: TRBJ2-5; abundance: -; v_gene: TRBV5-1; d_gene: TRBD2; CDR3aa: CASSLSLAGAGETQYF; CDR3nt: TGCGCCAGCAGCTTGTCACTAGCGGGAGCTGGAGAGACCCAGTACTTC
j_gene: TRBJ1-2; abundance: -; v_gene: TRBV25-1; d_gene: -; CDR3aa: CASSDAGRTSTF; CDR3nt: TGTGCCAGCAGTGACGCCGGGAGGACTTCGACCTTC
j_gene: TRBJ2-7; abundance: -; v_gene: TRBV20-1; d_gene: -; CDR3aa: CSASGVTVSYEQYF; CDR3nt: TGCAGTGCTAGTGGGGTGACAGTCTCCTACGAGCAGTACTTC
j_gene: TRBJ1-5; abundance: -; v_gene: TRBV21-1; d_gene: -; CDR3aa: CASSKMGGGRGRNQPQHF; CDR3nt: TGTGCCAGCAGCAAAATGGGGGGCGGGAGGGGTCGCAATCAGCCCCAGCATTTT
j_gene: TRBJ2-2; abundance: -; v_gene: TRBV24-1; d_gene: -; CDR3aa: CATSTAESPGELFF; CDR3nt: TGTGCCACCTCGACAGCCGAATCCCCCGGGGAGCTGTTTTTT
j_gene: TRBJ2-1; abundance: once; v_gene: TRBV25-1; d_gene: -; CDR3aa: CASTTNSDNNEQFF; CDR3nt: TGTGCCAGTACGACTAATTCCGACAACAATGAGCAGTTCTTC
j_gene: TRBJ2-3; abundance: -; v_gene: TRBV5-6; d_gene: -; CDR3aa: CASSPGLRESDTQYF; CDR3nt: TGTGCCAGCAGCCCGGGACTTCGGGAATCAGATACGCAGTATTTT
j_gene: TRBJ1-1; abundance: -; v_gene: TRBV7-2; d_gene: TRBD1; CDR3aa: CASSYLDRGNTEAFF; CDR3nt: TGTGCCAGCAGCTATTTGGACAGGGGGAACACTGAAGCTTTCTTT
j_gene: TRBJ1-1; abundance: -; v_gene: TRBV5-6; d_gene: -; CDR3aa: CASSLQNTEAFF; CDR3nt: TGTGCCAGCAGCTTGCAAAACACTGAAGCTTTCTTT
j_gene: TRBJ2-1; abundance: -; v_gene: TRBV6-6; d_gene: -; CDR3aa: CASSYHRPGPNEQFF; CDR3nt: TGTGCCAGCAGTTACCACCGGCCAGGTCCAAATGAGCAGTTCTTC
j_gene: TRBJ2-1; abundance: -; v_gene: TRBV7-2; d_gene: -; CDR3aa: CASSLGLNEQFF; CDR3nt: TGTGCCAGCAGCTTAGGTCTCAATGAGCAGTTCTTC
j_gene: TRBJ1-6; abundance: few; v_gene: TRBV7-2; d_gene: TRBD1; CDR3aa: CASSFTGGYNSPLHF; CDR3nt: TGTGCCAGCAGCTTCACAGGGGGCTATAATTCACCCCTCCACTTT
j_gene: TRBJ1-3; abundance: once; v_gene: TRBV30; d_gene: -; CDR3aa: CAWSRGSGNTIYF; CDR3nt: TGTGCCTGGAGTCGAGGGTCTGGAAACACCATATATTTT
j_gene: TRBJ2-5; abundance: once; v_gene: TRBV6-2/TRBV6-3; d_gene: TRBD2; CDR3aa: CASSYSGLAETQYF; CDR3nt: TGTGCCAGCAGTTACTCAGGACTAGCGGAGACCCAGTACTTC
j_gene: TRBJ2-1; abundance: -; v_gene: TRBV7-9; d_gene: -; CDR3aa: CASSLVGWTAYNEQFF; CDR3nt: TGTGCCAGCAGCTTGGTGGGTTGGACAGCCTACAATGAGCAGTTCTTC
j_gene: TRBJ2-1; abundance: -; v_gene: TRBV3-1/TRBV3-2; d_gene: TRBD1; CDR3aa: CASSHTGGGDEQFF; CDR3nt: TGTGCCAGCAGCCACACAGGGGGTGGGGATGAGCAGTTCTTC
j_gene: TRBJ2-5; abundance: -; v_gene: TRBV7-9; d_gene: -; CDR3aa: CASSIKQGSWETQYF; CDR3nt: TGTGCCAGCAGCATCAAACAGGGATCTTGGGAGACCCAGTACTTC